Below, 2 T cell receptor beta chains from the same sample are listed, as sequenced in a study of somatic mutations in cytotoxic T cells in rheumatoid arthritis. Using immunoSEQ multiplex PCR, the repertoire was profiled, and TCRdb retains in-frame clones only, with some absent. The profile covers about 17,000 clones, with roughly 80% appearing a single time and approximately 5% taken by the ten largest. Sequencing was performed on CD8+ T cells sorted from blood. All receptors derive from an adult with rheumatoid arthritis.

J is TRBJ2-2 and V is TRBV7-6; D tentatively fits TRBD1 or TRBD2 (5 bases each). Trimming cost V 0 bases and J 6 bases, with 5 bases left between them. The CDR3 runs to 13 residues. The germline gives CDR1 SGHVS, CDR2 FNYEAQ. CDR3 nucleotides: TGTGCCAGCAGCTTAGCGGGGGCCGGGGAGCTGTTTTTT. This codes for CASSLAGAGELFF.

V gene TRBV2 combines with J gene TRBJ2-3; D may be TRBD2 (7 bases). V lost 2 bases and J lost 5, with 14 bases in between. The CDR3 is 15 amino acids. Germline CDR1 SNHLY, CDR2 FYNNEI. The chain's CDR3 is CASSEPGGQEDTQYF. The CDR3 bases are TGTGCCAGCAGTGAACCCGGGGGGCAGGAAGATACGCAGTATTTT.